Following are 26 T cell receptor beta chains from one sample sequenced in a study of cytomegalovirus exposure and HLA in healthy donors. This PCR relied on a set of 60 Vbeta primers and 13 Jbeta primers. Data came from immunoSEQ multiplex PCR; TCRdb stores just in-frame clones and leaves some out. Of roughly 150,000 clones in the sample, about 70% were seen once. Sequenced material: PBMCs. Receptors were obtained from a male donor in good health and CMV-seronegative.

The rearrangement uses TRBV28 and TRBJ2-3; no definite D call. Trimming cost V 7 bases and J 0 bases, with 11 bases left between them. Germline V gives CDR1 MDHEN, CDR2 SYDVKM. The CDR3 spans 14 residues. Here the CDR3 reads CASNGGRSTDTQYF. The CDR3 nucleotides are TGTGCCAGCAACGGTGGCAGGAGCACAGATACGCAGTATTTT.

The rearrangement links TRBV28 to TRBJ2-1, with TRBD1 matching over 7 bases. V gave up 6 bases and J gave up 10 bases; unmatched junction bases: 6. Germline CDR1 is MDHEN and CDR2 is SYDVKM. The CDR3 consists of 12 residues. CDR3 residues: CASSRDRGEQFF. CDR3 nucleotides: TGTGCCAGCAGCCGGGACAGAGGCGAGCAGTTCTTC.

V is TRBV11-2 and J is TRBJ2-5; 8 bases are shared with TRBD2. Germline lookup yields CDR1 SGHAT and CDR2 FQNNGV. The CDR3 runs to 16 residues. After removal of 0 bases from V and 5 bases from J, the junction contained 8 bases not matched to a gene. The CDR3 loop is CASSLEAGDLFETQYF. The CDR3 bases are TGTGCCAGCAGCTTAGAAGCGGGAGATCTTTTCGAGACCCAGTACTTC.

The J gene is TRBJ2-1, the V gene TRBV5-5, with 9 nucleotides matching TRBD1. Losses at the gene ends were 4 bases for V and 7 bases for J; bases not matched to a gene: 18. Per germline, CDR1 SGHKS and CDR2 YYEKEE (reference sequence). This CDR3 contains 18 residues. The CDR3 DNA follows: TGTGCCAGCAGCGGACTTCTATTCCCCGGGACAGGGACTAATGAGCAGTTCTTC. Its protein is CASSGLLFPGTGTNEQFF.

The J gene is TRBJ1-2, the V gene TRBV6-5; TRBD1 is a possible D gene (5 bases). Trimming cost V 2 bases and J 8 bases, with 15 bases left between them. The CDR3 length is 14 residues. The germline gives CDR1 MNHEY, CDR2 SVGAGI. CDR3 residues: CASSYDFRVGGYTF. As DNA, the CDR3 is TGTGCCAGCAGTTACGATTTCAGGGTCGGAGGCTACACCTTC.

The chain employs TRBV28 and TRBJ2-6; tentatively, D is TRBD2 (5 bases). CDR1 and CDR2 from the germline V gene are MDHEN and SYDVKM. This CDR3 comprises 15 residues. Trimming shortened V by 7 bases and J by 1 base, and 11 bases separated the two germline ends. The CDR3 nucleotides read TGTGCCAGCACTATCCCGGGGTCTGGGGCCAACGTCCTGACTTTC. Residues: CASTIPGSGANVLTF.

The J gene is TRBJ2-6, the V gene TRBV7-6; no clear D gene. This CDR3 comprises 15 residues. Germline CDR1 and CDR2: SGHVS and FNYEAQ. With 1 base removed from V and 1 base from J, the gap between germline ends came to 5 bases. CDR3 region: CASSLGQSGANVLTF. CDR3 bases: TGTGCCAGCAGCTTAGGGCAATCTGGGGCCAACGTCCTGACTTTC.

The chain is built from TRBV6-6 and TRBJ1-6; tentatively, D is TRBD1 (5 bases). The germline gives CDR1 MNHNY, CDR2 SVGAGI (reference sequence). V was cut by 3 bases and J by 0 bases, with 9 bases left in between. This CDR3 spans 16 amino acids. The CDR3 loop is CASSYGQGSYNSPLHF. CDR3 bases: TGTGCCAGCAGTTATGGGCAGGGCTCCTATAATTCACCCCTCCACTTT.

V gene TRBV15 combines with J gene TRBJ1-3; D might be TRBD1 (5 bases). Germline-derived CDR1 and CDR2 are LNHNV and YYDKDF (reference sequence). CDR3 length: 16 residues. V lost 1 base and J 1 base, leaving 11 bases between the germline ends. DNA for the CDR3: TGTGCCACCAGCAGAGTCTCCAGACAGTCTGGAAACACCATATATTTT. The encoded protein is CATSRVSRQSGNTIYF.

The chain couples TRBV28 to TRBJ1-5; TRBD1 matches at 9 bases. The trim removed 6 bases at V and 2 bases at J, leaving 14 bases unmatched. Germline values: CDR1 MDHEN, CDR2 SYDVKM. The CDR3 is 18 amino acids. The chain's CDR3 is CASSPTGQGLMGNQPQHF. CDR3 bases: TGTGCCAGCAGCCCGACAGGACAGGGGTTGATGGGCAATCAGCCCCAGCATTTT.

The rearrangement joins TRBV5-1 to TRBJ2-1; 12 bases map to TRBD2. J was trimmed by 5 bases and V by 0 bases; bases with no gene match: 6. CDR3 length: 17 amino acids. CDR1 and CDR2 from the germline V gene are SGHRS and YFSETQ. CDR3 in amino acids: CASSLVASGRDDNEQFF. The CDR3 nucleotides read TGCGCCAGCAGCTTGGTCGCTAGCGGGAGGGACGACAATGAGCAGTTCTTC.

V and J are TRBV29-1 and TRBJ2-3; 11 bases are a match to TRBD2. V trimming: 4 bases; J trimming: 2 bases; junction bases outside the gene matches: 8. CDR3 length equals 16 residues. Looked up from germline, CDR1 is SQVTM and CDR2 is ANQGSEA. The CDR3 protein is CSVGLAGPPPTDTQYF. The CDR3 bases are TGCAGCGTTGGACTAGCGGGGCCGCCACCCACAGATACGCAGTATTTT.

The chain uses TRBV10-3 and TRBJ2-2; TRBD1 might be the D (8 bases). The CDR3 has 15 amino acids. Germline V gene data show CDR1 as ENHRY and CDR2 as SYGVKD. V dropped 4 bases and J dropped 6 bases, with 15 bases sitting between them. The CDR3 sequence: CAISVNRGGSGELFF. The DNA for the CDR3 is TGTGCCATCAGTGTAAACAGGGGGGGGTCCGGGGAGCTGTTTTTT.

This clone was detected only a few times. The chain combines TRBV4-2 with TRBJ1-1; possibly TRBD1 for D (5 bases). The germline V gene has CDR1 LGHNA and CDR2 YNFKEQ. The CDR3 runs 14 residues. V lost 8 bases to trimming and J lost 2 bases, with 15 bases between them. Here the CDR3 reads CASGGQGRNTEAFF. CDR3 DNA: TGTGCCAGCGGAGGGCAGGGTAGAAACACTGAAGCTTTCTTT.

The chain carries TRBV19 and TRBJ1-1, with 7 bases fitting TRBD1. Unmatched junction bases numbered 6, after V lost 0 bases and J lost 5 bases. The CDR3 contains 15 residues. Per germline, CDR1 LNHDA and CDR2 SQIVND (reference sequence). Here the CDR3 DNA reads TGTGCCAGTAGTATAGATGCCAGGGGGTCTACTGAAGCTTTCTTT. Protein product: CASSIDARGSTEAFF.

The gene calls are TRBV18 and TRBJ1-5; D unclear. Germline V gene sequence: CDR1 KGHSH, CDR2 LQKENI. V gave up 3 bases and J gave up 5 bases, with 5 bases separating them. The CDR3 runs 12 residues. CDR3 protein: CASSPTDQPQHF. CDR3 sequence (DNA): TGTGCCAGCTCACCTACGGATCAGCCCCAGCATTTT.

This clone was found once. This chain uses TRBV10-3 with TRBJ2-7, with 7 bases that match TRBD1. Per the germline V gene, CDR1 is ENHRY and CDR2 is SYGVKD. V was clipped by 6 bases and J by 3 bases; unmatched bases: 5. This CDR3 spans 13 amino acids. As DNA, the CDR3 is TGTGCCATCAGGGCCGGACAGGTCTACGAGCAGTACTTC. As protein: CAIRAGQVYEQYF.

The V call is TRBV30, the J call TRBJ2-1; 7 bases agree with TRBD2. This CDR3 is built from 17 residues. Germline assignment: CDR1 GTSNPN and CDR2 SVGIG (reference sequence). J lost 10 bases, V lost 1 base, and 19 bases had no gene match. In nucleotides, the CDR3 is TGTGCCTGGAGTGGCCCCCCTAGCGGTGAGGTTGAGGGAGAGCAGTTCTTC. It is translated as CAWSGPPSGEVEGEQFF.

The chain combines TRBV7-9 with TRBJ2-2, with 9 nucleotides matching TRBD1. There are 15 residues in the CDR3. The V gene end was trimmed by 2 bases and the J gene end by 6 bases; junction bases not matched to a gene: 4. CDR1 SEHNR and CDR2 FQNEAQ come from the germline V gene (reference sequence). CDR3 in amino acids: CASSLPRQGAGELFF. CDR3 DNA: TGTGCCAGCAGCTTACCGAGACAGGGGGCCGGGGAGCTGTTTTTT.

V usage is TRBV11-3 and J usage is TRBJ2-2; TRBD2 agrees at 9 bases. From germline, CDR1 is SGHNT and CDR2 YENEEA. The junction had 3 bases not matched to a gene; V was cut back by 5 bases and J by 2 bases. CDR3 length: 15 amino acids. DNA for the CDR3: TGTGCCAGCAGCAGGGGACTAGCTAACACCGGGGAGCTGTTTTTT. Encoded protein: CASSRGLANTGELFF.

This clone turned up a few times. The chain uses TRBV7-9 and TRBJ2-4; weak D call: TRBD2 (6 bases). The CDR3 is made up of 17 amino acids. V lost 0 bases to trimming and J lost 3 bases, with 15 bases between them. Germline CDR1 reads SEHNR; CDR2 reads FQNEAQ (reference sequence). The CDR3 protein is CASSLAEGRADKNIQYF. CDR3 DNA: TGTGCCAGCAGCTTAGCGGAGGGCAGGGCAGACAAAAACATTCAGTACTTC.

The chain carries TRBV29-1 and TRBJ1-1; D may be TRBD1 (6 bases). The germline V gene has CDR1 SQVTM and CDR2 ANQGSEA. V lost 5 bases to trimming and J lost 5 bases, with 21 bases between them. This CDR3 spans 15 amino acids. This CDR3 reads CSVPALRGYGTEAFF. DNA of the CDR3: TGCAGCGTTCCCGCCCTGAGGGGGTATGGTACTGAAGCTTTCTTT.

The V gene is TRBV7-2, the J gene TRBJ2-5; D is ambiguous. CDR1 SGHTA and CDR2 FQGNSA come from the germline V gene. The CDR3 consists of 15 residues. V gave up 5 bases and J gave up 2 bases, with 15 bases separating them. The DNA of the CDR3 is TGTGCCAGCAGCCCATTTATGGAGTCACAAGAGACCCAGTACTTC. This codes for CASSPFMESQETQYF. Based on the CDR3 plus reference TRBV7-2 and TRBJ2-5, the full variable domain is GAGVSQSPSNKVTEKGKDVELRCDPISGHTALYWYRQSLGQGLEFLIYFQGNSAPDKSGLPSDRFSAERTGGSVSTLTIQRTQQEDSAVYLCASSPFMESQETQYFGPGTRLLVL.

The genes are TRBV7-6 and TRBJ2-7; TRBD2 aligns across 7 bases. CDR3 length: 17 amino acids. The junction had 9 bases not matched to a gene; V was cut back by 1 base and J by 0 bases. In germline, CDR1 is SGHVS, CDR2 FNYEAQ. CDR3 DNA: TGTGCCAGCAGCTTAGAGCAGAGCGGGGCTAGCTCCTACGAGCAGTACTTC. Translated: CASSLEQSGASSYEQYF.

This clone was detected only a few times. The V and J genes are TRBV11-2 and TRBJ2-7; 11 bases agree with TRBD2. The V gene end was trimmed by 4 bases and the J gene end by 5 bases; junction bases not matched to a gene: 10. The CDR3 extends over 16 amino acids. Germline CDR1 is SGHAT and CDR2 is FQNNGV. The CDR3 DNA is TGTGCCAGCAGCTCTGTACGGGTAGCGGGAGGGCACGAGCAGTACTTC. Protein: CASSSVRVAGGHEQYF. The full variable domain, rest sourced from reference TRBV11-2 and TRBJ2-7, is EAGVAQSPRYKIIEKRQSVAFWCNPISGHATLYWYQQILGQGPKLLIQFQNNGVVDDSQLPKDRFSAERLKGVDSTLKIQPAKLEDSAVYLCASSSVRVAGGHEQYFGPGTRLTVT.

The chain joins TRBV9 to TRBJ2-2, with 11 bases that match TRBD2. Germline CDR1 and CDR2: SGDLS and YYNGEE. V dropped 0 bases and J dropped 6; count of bases not matched to a gene: 4. The CDR3 runs 16 residues. In DNA, the CDR3 is TGTGCCAGCAGCGTAGCACTAGCGGGGGCCCCCGGGGAGCTGTTTTTT. The encoded protein is CASSVALAGAPGELFF.